One TCR beta chain is described in this entry. Its matching antigen is unknown. Clones were read by immunoSEQ multiplex PCR, and TCRdb kept only the in-frame ones, dropping some. The sample consists of 100,000 to 140,000 clones, approximately 90% of them appearing once. Trimming cost V 5 bases and J 4 bases; bases outside gene matches: 2. Germline CDR1 is SGHVS and CDR2 is FQNEAQ. CDR3 length equals 12 residues. This specimen comes from a study of T cell responses to AZD1222 COVID-19 vaccine. General study points: No day 14 peak samples; only post-peak repertoires were characterized.

The sequence was obtained from an adult in good health. The sequenced sample was peripheral blood, obtained on day 0 of AZD1222 vaccination. V gene TRBV7-8 combines with J gene TRBJ2-7; 7 bases agree with TRBD1. This CDR3 reads CASSEQGYEQYF. The DNA of the CDR3 is TGTGCCAGCAGCGAACAGGGGTACGAGCAGTACTTC.